The clone carrying this TCR beta chain was picked up a small number of times. As yet, its antigen is unknown. The authors ran a second PCR of about 6 to 11 cycles using a sample-barcoded 5' primer and a J-beta primer mix. MiXCR was run by TCRdb on the 5' RACE reads, yielding one entry per CDR3 protein. This table has 1.5 million to 2 million distinct CDR3 sequences, 28% appearing once. The data belong to a study of blood T cells in healthy people across ages. Study findings and constraints: While age rose, TCR beta diversity per million T cells dropped in a roughly linear way. It was held that diversity estimates obtained from one million T cells represented underestimates.

The TCR originated in a woman aged 25-40 years in good health. The sequenced material came from blood.

CDR3 residues: CASSPLQEGSGKLFF. The DNA of the CDR3 is TGCGCCAGCAGCCCCCTTCAAGAAGGGTCGGGAAAACTGTTTTTT. J is TRBJ1-4 and V is TRBV4-1; D gene ambiguous. V was clipped by 4 bases and J by 10 bases, with 19 bases between them. Germline CDR1 reads MGHRA; CDR2 reads YSYEKL. The length of the CDR3 is 15 residues.